This T cell receptor beta chain stems from a study of T-cell reconstitution after alpha-beta-depleted transplantation in children. V trimming: 5 bases; J trimming: 6 bases; junction bases outside the gene matches: 7. Germline V lookup: CDR1 SQVTM, CDR2 ANQGSEA. The CDR3 is 13 amino acids. Researchers prepared the TCRbeta library using unique molecular identifiers, the study reports. TCRdb used MiXCR to reprocess the PCR reads, holding one entry per CDR3 protein. This sample has roughly 590,000 distinct CDR3 sequences, with 16% found just once. This clonotype was detected many times. Material: PBMCs from the stem cell graft donor, obtained from the stem cell graft. J is TRBJ2-3 and V is TRBV29-1; 8 bases match TRBD1. The sequence was collected from a human donor who donated a stem cell graft to a child with acute myeloid leukemia. CDR3 in amino acids: CSVRRGDRDTQYF. CDR3 DNA sequence: TGCAGCGTTCGGAGGGGGGACAGGGATACGCAGTATTTT.